The rows below give T cell receptor beta chains drawn from one sample of a study of cytomegalovirus exposure and HLA in healthy donors. Libraries were prepared by immunoSEQ multiplex PCR; TCRdb keeps only in-frame clonotypes and omits some of them. This sample carries 150,000 to 200,000 clones, 78% of them seen once, and the ten largest clones take approximately 2.6%. Sequencing input: PBMCs. The source is a female donor in good health and CMV-seronegative. Both conserved end residues are part of each CDR3. The order of the fields is J gene, clone size, V gene, D gene, CDR3 DNA, CDR3 protein. The D gene is left open where the match is weak. Clone sizes are given selectively: once, few, many, or a class where the clone is expanded.

J: TRBJ2-7
size: few
V: TRBV28
D: TRBD2
DNA: TGTGCCAGCAGTTTCGGACTAGCGGGAGCCGAGCAGTACTTC
CDR3: CASSFGLAGAEQYF

J: TRBJ2-7
size: .
V: TRBV30
D: .
DNA: TGTGCCTGGAGTCGACCGGGGTCTCTATACGAGCAGTACTTC
CDR3: CAWSRPGSLYEQYF

J: TRBJ2-1
size: .
V: TRBV9
D: TRBD2
DNA: TGTGCCAGCAGCCCCAGCGCACTAGCGGGTACCGGAGGGCAGTTCTTC
CDR3: CASSPSALAGTGGQFF

J: TRBJ1-2
size: .
V: TRBV6-4
D: .
DNA: TGTGCCAGCAGTGACTCTGAGGGTTCGTATGGCTACACCTTC
CDR3: CASSDSEGSYGYTF

J: TRBJ2-1
size: .
V: TRBV19
D: TRBD1
DNA: TGTGCCAGTAGTATAGGGGACAGTTACAATGAGCAGTTCTTC
CDR3: CASSIGDSYNEQFF

J: TRBJ2-2
size: .
V: TRBV4-1
D: TRBD1
DNA: TGCGCCAGCAGCCCCCGTACAGGACAGGGCAACACCGGGGAGCTGTTTTTT
CDR3: CASSPRTGQGNTGELFF

J: TRBJ2-1
size: few
V: TRBV7-9
D: TRBD2
DNA: TGTGCCAGCAGCTTAGCGGTTGGAGCGGGGAGCTCCTACAATGAGCAGTTCTTC
CDR3: CASSLAVGAGSSYNEQFF

J: TRBJ2-5
size: .
V: TRBV30
D: TRBD1
DNA: TGTGCCTGGAGTTTCGACAGGGCCGGGACCCAGTACTTC
CDR3: CAWSFDRAGTQYF

J: TRBJ2-1
size: .
V: TRBV4-3
D: .
DNA: TGCGCCAGCAGCCAGGGACTGCGGAACAATGAGCAGTTCTTC
CDR3: CASSQGLRNNEQFF

J: TRBJ1-1
size: .
V: TRBV7-3
D: .
DNA: TGTGCCAGCAGCGCCCGGCCCGGGACTGAAGCTTTCTTT
CDR3: CASSARPGTEAFF

J: TRBJ2-4
size: .
V: TRBV5-5
D: TRBD1
DNA: TGTGCCAGCAGCCCGGCCCCAACAGGGGCCGGCCCAGTGTACTTC
CDR3: CASSPAPTGAGPVYF

J: TRBJ2-1
size: .
V: TRBV9
D: .
DNA: TGTGCCAGCAGCGGCAGCGGCCCTTCCTACAATGAGCAGTTCTTC
CDR3: CASSGSGPSYNEQFF

J: TRBJ2-7
size: .
V: TRBV14
D: TRBD2
DNA: TGTGCCAGCAGCCGACAAGGCGGGAGACGATACGAGCAGTACTTC
CDR3: CASSRQGGRRYEQYF

J: TRBJ2-3
size: .
V: TRBV7-2
D: .
DNA: TGTGCCAGCAGCTTGGAAGCGGCCACAGATACGCAGTATTTT
CDR3: CASSLEAATDTQYF

J: TRBJ2-5
size: .
V: TRBV21-1
D: .
DNA: TGTGCCAGCTCGGCGGGTCGGGCACAGAACCAAGAGACCCAGTACTTC
CDR3: CASSAGRAQNQETQYF

J: TRBJ2-7
size: .
V: TRBV6-1
D: .
DNA: TGTGCCAGCAGTCCCCGGGGAGCGGCTTCGACCGAGCAGTACTTC
CDR3: CASSPRGAASTEQYF

J: TRBJ1-1
size: .
V: TRBV10-3
D: .
DNA: TGTGCCATCGCTTACGAGGTGCGCACTGAAGCTTTCTTT
CDR3: CAIAYEVRTEAFF

J: TRBJ2-3
size: .
V: TRBV6-4
D: TRBD2
DNA: TGTGCCAGCAGCCCCGGGGGGGCCACAGATACGCAGTATTTT
CDR3: CASSPGGATDTQYF

J: TRBJ2-3
size: .
V: TRBV15
D: TRBD2
DNA: TGTGCCACCAGCAGAGGAGGGACTATTTCAGCTTCGCAGTATTTT
CDR3: CATSRGGTISASQYF